This T cell receptor beta chain came from a study of blood T cell repertoires in COVID-19. Study-level information: Nucleic acid was either cDNA or gDNA, and it came from T cells, B-cell-depleted T cells, or PBMCs.

How the authors handled the data: Reference gene primer amplification gave estimated nucleated cell counts. Profiled with immunoSEQ multiplex PCR; TCRdb holds only in-frame clones, not every one. D and trimming come from the DNA, and the V and J calls and clone size come from that table. Counted here are 140,000 to 150,000 clones, over 80% occurring once; the ten biggest clones make up over 0.85%. CDR1 is LNHDA, CDR2 SQIVND, per germline (reference sequence). Trimming shortened V by 3 bases and J by 2 bases, and 11 bases separated the two germline ends. The CDR3 contains 15 residues. Material: peripheral blood. V and J are TRBV19 and TRBJ2-1; D possibly corresponds to TRBD2 (6 bases). The sequence came from a woman aged 45-60 years with acute or convalescent COVID-19. The CDR3 sequence is CASSMLAQAYNEQFF. DNA of the CDR3: TGTGCCAGTAGTATGCTAGCGCAAGCCTACAATGAGCAGTTCTTC.